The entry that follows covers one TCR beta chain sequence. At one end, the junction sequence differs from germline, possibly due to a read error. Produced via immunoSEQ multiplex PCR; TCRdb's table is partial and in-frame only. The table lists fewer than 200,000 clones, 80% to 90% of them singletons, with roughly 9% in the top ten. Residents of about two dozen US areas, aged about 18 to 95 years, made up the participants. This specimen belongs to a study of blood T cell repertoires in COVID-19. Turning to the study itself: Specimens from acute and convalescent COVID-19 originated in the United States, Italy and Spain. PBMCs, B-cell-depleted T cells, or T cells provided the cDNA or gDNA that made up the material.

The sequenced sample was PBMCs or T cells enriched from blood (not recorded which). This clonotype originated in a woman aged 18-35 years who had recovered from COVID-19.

The CDR3, as DNA: TGTGCCAGCTCATCCTCTAATTCACCCCTCCACTTT. Encoded protein: CASSSSNSPLHF. J is TRBJ1-6 and V is TRBV18; D gene unclear. Per the germline V gene, CDR1 is KGHSH and CDR2 is LQKENI. The CDR3 length is 12 residues. The whole variable domain, remainder taken from reference TRBV18 and TRBJ1-6, is NAGVMQNPRHLVRRRGQEARLRCSPMKGHSHVYWYRQLPEEGLKFMVYLQKENIIDESGMPKERFSAEFPKEGPSILRIQQVVRGDSAAYFCASSSSNSPLHFGNGTRLTVT.